A selection of T cell receptor beta chains follows, all from one sample in a study of post-analysis software for immune sequencing data. TCRdb passed the PCR reads through MiXCR, listing each CDR3 protein once. The profile covers fewer than 700,000 distinct CDR3 sequences, with roughly 46% appearing a single time and roughly 1.8% taken by the ten largest. Source material: blood. The origin of the receptors is a girl under 18 with multiple sclerosis. CDR3s include the opening cysteine and the closing phenylalanine or tryptophan. Size is stated for part of the rows, as once, few or many counts, or as a class when the clone is expanded.

j_gene	abundance	len	v_gene	CDR3aa
TRBJ2-1	-	15	TRBV7-9	CASSLRSGRSNEQFF
TRBJ1-2	-	16	TRBV20-1	CSARPPHSSDSYGYTF
TRBJ2-1	few	15	TRBV6-5	CASKKFQSVYNEQFF
TRBJ2-7	few	12	TRBV12-3/TRBV12-4	CASSWTSVEQYF
TRBJ1-5	-	14	TRBV20-1	CSADRGVSNQPQHF
TRBJ2-7	-	14	TRBV12-3/TRBV12-4	CASSFGGILYEQYF
TRBJ1-6	-	16	TRBV6-5	CASSYSGGGTYSPLHF
TRBJ1-2	many	12	TRBV29-1	CSVDPALGGYTF
TRBJ2-5	-	11	TRBV20-1	CSARDGGGQYF
TRBJ2-3	-	18	TRBV12-3/TRBV12-4	CASSLGGDPHFSTDAQYF
TRBJ1-2	-	15	TRBV3-1	CASSPDTVANYGYTF
TRBJ2-1	few	12	TRBV3-1	CASSQETPEQFF
TRBJ2-1	few	14	TRBV5-1	CASSGGLDRNEQFF
TRBJ2-1	few	14	TRBV10-3	CAIREREVYNEQFF
TRBJ2-6	-	17	TRBV10-3	CAISETGVSSGANVLTF